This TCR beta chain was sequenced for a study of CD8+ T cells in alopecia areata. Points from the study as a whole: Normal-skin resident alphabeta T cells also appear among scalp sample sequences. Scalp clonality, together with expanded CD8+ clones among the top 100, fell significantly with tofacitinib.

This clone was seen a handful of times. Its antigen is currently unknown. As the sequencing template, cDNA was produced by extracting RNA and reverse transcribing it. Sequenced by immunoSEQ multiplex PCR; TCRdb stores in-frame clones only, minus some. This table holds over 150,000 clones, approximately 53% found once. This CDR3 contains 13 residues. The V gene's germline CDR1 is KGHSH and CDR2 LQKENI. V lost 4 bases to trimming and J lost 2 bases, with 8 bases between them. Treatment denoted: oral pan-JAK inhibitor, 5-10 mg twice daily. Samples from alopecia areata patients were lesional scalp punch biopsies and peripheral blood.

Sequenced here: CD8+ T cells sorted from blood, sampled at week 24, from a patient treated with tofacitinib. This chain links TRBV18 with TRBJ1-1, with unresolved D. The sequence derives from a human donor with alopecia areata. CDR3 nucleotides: TGTGCCAGCTCACGACCGGGCAACACTGAAGCTTTCTTT. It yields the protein CASSRPGNTEAFF.